A single sample is the source of the 24 T cell receptor beta chains below, sequenced in a study of patients and donors after allogeneic stem cell transplantation (dated by TCRdb to between 2020 and 2021). Library generation was performed with RT-PCR. Sequencing relied on a NextSeq 550. TCRdb trimmed public reads at Q25 via fastp, called clones via MiXCR and kept in-frame beta chains. Each CDR3 protein appears once, grouped with its most common genes and DNA. The sample table lists under 170,000 distinct CDR3 sequences, over 30% of them with a count of one. The ten largest clones add up to less than 60% of the sample. The sequenced material came from blood, either unsorted or a sorted T cell fraction (not recorded which). These TCRs come from a human donor who was either an allogeneic HSCT recipient or a stem cell or donor lymphocyte infusion donor (not recorded which). It is not recorded whose cells these are; they may come from a transplant donor.

This clonotype was picked up a small number of times. The chain is built from TRBV20-1 and TRBJ1-6; 8 bases match TRBD1. Looked up from germline, CDR1 is DFQATT and CDR2 is SNEGSKA (reference sequence). After removal of 0 bases from V and 6 bases from J, the junction contained 4 bases not matched to a gene. The CDR3 contains 15 residues. The CDR3 sequence: CSARDLGQANSPLHF. The CDR3 nucleotides are TGCAGTGCTAGAGACCTGGGACAGGCTAATTCACCCCTCCACTTT.

This chain connects TRBV6-2 or TRBV6-3 to TRBJ1-4; D is uncertain. Germline CDR1 MNHEY, CDR2 SVGEGT. The V gene lost 0 bases and the J gene lost 2 bases, with 13 bases spanning the gap. This CDR3 has 17 residues. The CDR3, as DNA: TGTGCCAGCAGTTACTCGGCGCGGAGCTCGACTAATGAAAAACTGTTTTTT. This codes for CASSYSARSSTNEKLFF.

The chain links TRBV12-3 or TRBV12-4 to TRBJ1-2, with D possibly TRBD1 on 5 matching bases. V was shortened by 2 bases and J by 5 bases, with 18 bases between the two germline ends. The CDR3 consists of 16 residues. CDR3: CASSLPGLGDEYGYTF. The CDR3 DNA follows: TGTGCCAGCAGTTTACCGGGACTGGGGGATGAATATGGCTACACCTTC.

This rearrangement joins TRBV7-8 to TRBJ1-1, with 10 bases aligning to TRBD1. With V trimmed by 5 bases and J by 11 bases, 11 bases remained unmatched. The CDR3 loop spans 14 amino acids. The germline V gene encodes CDR1 SGHVS and CDR2 FQNEAQ. The chain's CDR3 is CASSPQMGQGSAFF. The CDR3 DNA reads as TGTGCCAGCAGCCCCCAAATGGGACAGGGGTCGGCTTTCTTT.

The CDR3 protein is CASSPWTGEGLNQPQHF. CDR3 DNA: TGTGCCAGCAGTCCATGGACAGGGGAAGGCCTAAATCAGCCCCAGCATTTT. The chain uses TRBV28 and TRBJ1-5, with 9 nucleotides matching TRBD1. This CDR3 contains 17 residues. CDR1 and CDR2 (germline): MDHEN, SYDVKM. J was trimmed by 4 bases and V by 5 bases; bases with no gene match: 12.

This chain connects TRBV20-1 to TRBJ1-3; the D gene is possibly TRBD1 (5 bases). Per germline, CDR1 DFQATT and CDR2 SNEGSKA (reference sequence). CDR3 length: 13 amino acids. V was pared by 1 base and J by 5 bases, with 9 bases between. The CDR3 here is CSARAGTRNTIYF. The CDR3 coding sequence is TGCAGTGCTAGAGCCGGGACGAGAAACACCATATATTTT.

This clonotype was counted a few times. The chain links TRBV20-1 to TRBJ1-5; maybe TRBD1 (5 bases). The V end was cut by 6 bases, the J end by 3 bases, with 18 bases between. This CDR3 has 15 amino acids. The germline CDR1 and CDR2 sequences are DFQATT and SNEGSKA (reference sequence). The CDR3 DNA sequence: TGCAGTGCACAAACGGGGCTTACAGACAATCAGCCCCAGCATTTT. It translates to CSAQTGLTDNQPQHF.

The chain links TRBV21-1 to TRBJ2-5; the table's D call of TRBD2 was not tested on the DNA. TRBV21-1 is a recognized pseudogene. The length of the CDR3 is 15 residues. The CDR3 bases are TGTGCCAGCAGCATCCCGACTAGCGGAAAAGAGACCCAGTACTTC. Protein sequence: CASSIPTSGKETQYF.

The rearrangement links TRBV7-2 to TRBJ1-4; D unclear. Germline CDR1 and CDR2: SGHTA and FQGNSA. V dropped 1 base and J dropped 2 bases, with 5 bases sitting between them. This CDR3 comprises 14 residues. The CDR3 DNA reads as TGTGCCAGCAGCTTAGACAGCACTAATGAAAAACTGTTTTTT. Translating gives CASSLDSTNEKLFF.

CDR3 sequence reads: CASSPAGSTNEKLFF. The CDR3 DNA reads TGTGCCAGCAGCCCCGCGGGGTCGACTAATGAAAAACTGTTTTTT. The chain is built from TRBV9 and TRBJ1-4; no firm D call. Between the trimmed V and J ends, which lost 4 bases and 2 bases, there was a span of 12 bases. This CDR3 has 15 residues. From germline, CDR1 is SGDLS and CDR2 YYNGEE.

This clonotype was picked up a small number of times. The V and J genes are TRBV7-3 and TRBJ1-1; D is uncertain. CDR1 SGHTA and CDR2 FQGTGA come from the germline V gene. Trimming removed 5 bases at V and 3 bases at J, with 10 bases between. The CDR3 length is 13 residues. CDR3 bases: TGTGCCAGCAGCCTTGTTGGGTACACTGAAGCTTTCTTT. This gives the protein CASSLVGYTEAFF. Full variable domain (remainder filled in from reference TRBV7-3 and TRBJ1-1): GAGVSQTPSNKVTEKGKYVELRCDPISGHTALYWYRQSLGQGPEFLIYFQGTGAADDSGLPNDRFFAVRPEGSVSTLKIQRTERGDSAVYLCASSLVGYTEAFFGQGTRLTVV.

This clonotype was seen more than once but under ten times. The chain combines TRBV29-1 with TRBJ1-2; no clear D gene. V gave up 1 base and J gave up 8 bases, with 2 bases separating them. Per germline, CDR1 SQVTM and CDR2 ANQGSEA. This CDR3 has 9 amino acids. This CDR3 is CSVEGGYTF. As DNA, the CDR3 is TGCAGCGTTGAAGGGGGCTACACCTTC.

This rearrangement joins TRBV7-2 to TRBJ1-3, with D possibly being TRBD1 (6 bases). This CDR3 is built from 16 residues. Trimming took 2 bases from V and 0 from J, leaving 11 bases between them. Germline V lookup: CDR1 SGHTA, CDR2 FQGNSA. The CDR3 protein is CASSLLGGGSGNTIYF. The CDR3 bases are TGTGCCAGCAGCTTATTAGGGGGTGGCTCTGGAAACACCATATATTTT.

This clonotype has just a few counts. This chain joins TRBV29-1 and TRBJ1-1; possible D gene TRBD1, 6 bases. V was clipped by 0 bases and J by 9 bases, with 11 bases between them. Germline V lookup: CDR1 SQVTM, CDR2 ANQGSEA. The CDR3 runs 12 residues. In DNA form, the CDR3 reads TGCAGCGTTGAAGATGAGGGGGAAAAAGCTTTCTTT. It specifies CSVEDEGEKAFF. Supplemented by reference TRBV29-1 and TRBJ1-1, the full variable domain reads SAVISQKPSRDICQRGTSLTIQCQVDSQVTMMFWYRQQPGQSLTLIATANQGSEATYESGFVIDKFPISRPNLTFSTLTVSNMSPEDSSIYLCSVEDEGEKAFFGQGTRLTVV.

The chain recombines TRBV28 with TRBJ2-5, with a tentative D call TRBD2 (6 bases). V gave up 6 bases and J gave up 2 bases, with 19 bases separating them. Germline V lookup: CDR1 MDHEN, CDR2 SYDVKM. This CDR3 comprises 16 residues. The CDR3 protein is CASSLSGEALQETQYF. The DNA of the CDR3 is TGTGCCAGCAGCCTCAGTGGGGAGGCTCTTCAAGAGACCCAGTACTTC.

The chain combines TRBV20-1 with TRBJ2-2; TRBD1 aligns across 9 bases. Germline assignment: CDR1 DFQATT and CDR2 SNEGSKA (reference sequence). J gave up 1 base and V 4 bases, and 4 bases lay outside the gene matches. This CDR3 contains 15 residues. DNA for the CDR3: TGCAGTGCTAAGGACAGGGGCCAGAACACCGGGGAGCTGTTTTTT. Its protein product is CSAKDRGQNTGELFF.

This clonotype has more than one count but fewer than ten. The chain joins TRBV27 to TRBJ2-5; 10 positions match TRBD1. The germline V gene has CDR1 MNHEY and CDR2 SMNVEV (reference sequence). V trimming: 7 bases; J trimming: 4 bases; junction bases outside the gene matches: 9. The CDR3 length is 15 residues. This CDR3 reads CASTSGTGVGETQYF. As DNA, the CDR3 is TGTGCCAGCACCTCCGGGACAGGGGTAGGAGAGACCCAGTACTTC.

This clonotype has only one observation. The chain is built from TRBV7-9 and TRBJ2-4; D gene ambiguous. V was trimmed by 5 bases and J by 5 bases, leaving 10 bases between them. The CDR3 runs to 13 residues. The germline V gene has CDR1 SEHNR and CDR2 FQNEAQ (reference sequence). The CDR3 loop is CASSPSTQNIQYF. DNA for the CDR3: TGTGCCAGCAGCCCAAGCACACAAAACATTCAGTACTTC.

The rearrangement joins TRBV20-1 to TRBJ1-5; TRBD1 matches at 8 bases. This CDR3 is built from 14 residues. Trimming cost V 1 base and J 4 bases; bases outside gene matches: 3. Per germline, CDR1 DFQATT and CDR2 SNEGSKA (reference sequence). CDR3 nucleotides: TGCAGTGCTAGAGCGACAGGGGTTAATCAGCCCCAGCATTTT. Protein: CSARATGVNQPQHF.

The rearrangement uses TRBV12-3 or TRBV12-4 and TRBJ1-3, with no clear D. The CDR3 sequence is 13 residues long. Trimming took off 10 bases at V and 0 bases at J, with 10 bases between the two ends. The CDR3 spells CAIRRSSGNTIYF. CDR3 DNA sequence: TGTGCCATTCGCAGATCCTCTGGAAACACCATATATTTT.

This chain connects TRBV7-9 to TRBJ2-1; D is uncertain. The CDR3 is 13 amino acids. The V end lost 5 bases, the J end lost 10 bases, and 15 bases lay between the germline ends. CDR1 is SEHNR, CDR2 FQNEAQ, per germline (reference sequence). The CDR3 region has the DNA TGTGCCAGCAGCCCCCGAGCGAATAGCGAGCAGTTCTTC. It encodes CASSPRANSEQFF.

This sequence joins TRBV5-6 and TRBJ1-3; no clear D. V lost 1 base and J lost 4, with 3 bases in between. This CDR3 comprises 12 residues. Germline assignment: CDR1 SGHDT and CDR2 YYEEEE. The CDR3 coding sequence is TGTGCCAGCAGCTTGTTCGGAAACACCATATATTTT. It encodes CASSLFGNTIYF. Full variable domain (outside the CDR3, taken from reference TRBV5-6 and TRBJ1-3): DAGVTQSPTHLIKTRGQQVTLRCSPKSGHDTVSWYQQALGQGPQFIFQYYEEEERQRGNFPDRFSGHQFPNYSSELNVNALLLGDSALYLCASSLFGNTIYFGEGSWLTVV.

This clonotype has just a few counts. V gene TRBV12-3 or TRBV12-4 combines with J gene TRBJ2-3; no clear D. The CDR3 contains 13 residues. V was pared by 3 bases and J by 4 bases, with 8 bases between. In nucleotides, the CDR3 is TGTGCCAGCAGTTTGATGGGCCCAGATACGCAGTATTTT. Its translation is CASSLMGPDTQYF.

The V gene is TRBV20-1, the J gene TRBJ2-7; D is uncertain. The CDR3 totals 11 residues. Germline V gene sequence: CDR1 DFQATT, CDR2 SNEGSKA (reference sequence). V was pared by 3 bases and J by 5 bases, with 8 bases between. In nucleotides, the CDR3 is TGCAGTGCTAGTAGTCGCGACGAGCAGTACTTC. Encoded protein: CSASSRDEQYF.